Reported below is one T cell receptor (beta chain). Its antigen is unknown. Carrying UMI labels, the TRB cDNA libraries were prepared through 5' RACE. TCRdb re-analyzed the 5' RACE reads; it lists each CDR3 protein once, without DNA. The sample table sets out around 140,000 distinct CDR3 sequences. These data originate in a study of CXCR3-negative and CXCR3-positive naive CD8 T cells. Study results and limitations: Against CXCR3-negative naive cells, CXCR3-positive naive cells showed more hydrophobic TRB CDR3s.

This CDR3 is built from 16 residues. The clonotype comes from a human donor in good health. Some clones in this sample may be carry-over from other donors' samples. This rearrangement joins TRBV12-3 or TRBV12-4 to TRBJ2-4; TCRdb proposes TRBD2, but this gene call is untestable without DNA. Sequenced sample: naive CXCR3+ CD8+ T cells from blood. Subset indicated: CD45RO-CCR7+CD27+CD95- naive CD8+ T cells expressing CXCR3 (TNR3+). This CDR3 reads CASSFSSGVAKNIQYF.